This T cell receptor (beta chain) was profiled in a study of T cell responses to AZD1222 COVID-19 vaccine. Method: immunoSEQ multiplex PCR; TCRdb's copy keeps in-frame clones and lacks some. The sample lists 100,000 to 150,000 clones, 90% occurring once. The V and J ends lost 1 base and 5 bases respectively, with 11 bases between them. The germline CDR1 and CDR2 sequences are MNHEY and SVGEGT. CDR3 size: 14 residues. This sequence originates from an adult in good health. Sequences were derived from peripheral blood, sampled on day 0 of AZD1222 vaccination. The chain links TRBV6-2 or TRBV6-3 to TRBJ2-5; D not resolved. This CDR3 reads CASSYFSRVETQYF. Written as DNA, the CDR3 is TGTGCCAGCAGTTACTTTTCGAGAGTGGAGACCCAGTACTTC.